What follows are 11 T cell receptor beta chains derived from one specimen sequenced in a study of CD8+CD57+ T cells in acquired aplastic anemia. Genomic DNA was employed as the template in profiling TCR beta VDJ and CDR3. TCRdb used MiXCR to reprocess the reads, holding one entry per CDR3 protein. The data show 250,000 to 300,000 distinct CDR3 sequences, with 45% to 70% seen just once and 7% to 9% held by the top ten. Sequencing input: sorted CD4+, CD8+, or CD8+CD57+ T cells (not recorded which) from PBMCs. The source of these receptors is a human donor with severe aplastic anemia or a healthy control (not recorded which).

The gene calls are TRBV6-2 or TRBV6-3 and TRBJ2-4, with 7 bases that match TRBD1. The CDR3 length is 14 residues. The V gene's germline CDR1 is MNHEY and CDR2 SVGEGT. Germline trimming cut 5 bases from V and 4 bases from J; bases unmatched to any gene: 5. CDR3 sequence reads: CASSDPGQKNIQYF. The CDR3 bases are TGTGCCAGCAGTGATCCGGGACAGAAAAACATTCAGTACTTC.

The chain uses TRBV6-1 and TRBJ2-7, with D possibly TRBD2 on 5 matching bases. The CDR3 extends over 14 amino acids. Trimming took 8 bases from V and 0 from J, leaving 14 bases between them. Germline V CDR1 and CDR2: MNHNS, SASEGT. CDR3 in amino acids: CASYRTGSSYEQYF. In DNA form, the CDR3 reads TGTGCCAGCTACCGGACGGGAAGCTCCTACGAGCAGTACTTC.

This clonotype was seen many times. The chain carries TRBV24-1 and TRBJ2-7, with 8 positions matching TRBD1. With V trimmed by 4 bases and J by 6 bases, 10 bases remained unmatched. This CDR3 has 15 residues. CDR1 KGHDR and CDR2 SFDVKD come from the germline V gene. DNA for the CDR3: TGTGCCACCAGTGACTCCCAGGGGGCCGTATTCGAGCAGTACTTC. This codes for CATSDSQGAVFEQYF.

As regards this clonotype: The limits of the CDR3 on the DNA are not certain, so only TCRdb's listed CDR3 is given. The chain has TRBV20-1 and TRBJ1-2; the table names TRBD1, a call not compared with the DNA. Germline CDR1 DFQATT, CDR2 SNEGSKA (reference sequence). The CDR3 length equals 21 residues, ends included. CDR3 sequence: CSVYPQGRLNQPQHFGDGYTF.

Many counts were recorded for this clonotype. CDR3 in DNA: TGCGCCAGCAGCTTTAGCGGGGGGGGTGTTAGGGATACGCAGTATTTT. It encodes CASSFSGGGVRDTQYF. J is TRBJ2-3 and V is TRBV5-1; TRBD2 matches at 11 bases. V gave up 2 bases and J gave up 6 bases; unmatched junction bases: 8. The germline CDR1 and CDR2 sequences are SGHRS and YFSETQ. CDR3 length: 16 amino acids.

V and J are TRBV20-1 and TRBJ2-3; the D gene could be TRBD1 or TRBD2 (5 bases each). V lost 3 bases, J lost 2 bases, and 18 bases lay in between. Germline V gives CDR1 DFQATT, CDR2 SNEGSKA (reference sequence). The CDR3 consists of 16 residues. The CDR3 DNA sequence: TGCAGTGCTAGGGGCCTCGGGGCTAGGCCCACAGATACGCAGTATTTT. It yields the protein CSARGLGARPTDTQYF.

Comment on this clonotype: It is likely a read error, because the conserved phenylalanine at the end of the CDR3 is missing. The chain is built from TRBV19 and TRBJ2-7; D possibly matches TRBD1 or TRBD2 (5 bases each). This CDR3 is 15 amino acids long. Per germline, CDR1 LNHDA and CDR2 SQIVND (reference sequence). CDR3 amino acids: CASSAVGARDYAQYS. CDR3 sequence (DNA): TGTGCCAGTAGTGCAGTCGGGGCTCGTGACTACGCGCAGTACTCC.

The gene calls are TRBV9 and TRBJ2-7; possible D gene TRBD1, 6 bases. The CDR3 contains 15 residues. With 0 bases removed from V and 4 bases from J, the gap between germline ends came to 14 bases. Germline V gene data show CDR1 as SGDLS and CDR2 as YYNGEE. The CDR3 sequence: CASSVGAGVGYEQYF. CDR3 DNA: TGTGCCAGCAGCGTAGGGGCAGGGGTAGGTTACGAGCAGTACTTC.

The sample holds one count of this clonotype. This chain uses TRBV7-2 with TRBJ2-7; D is perhaps TRBD2 (5 bases). The CDR3 runs 13 residues. Looked up from germline, CDR1 is SGHTA and CDR2 is FQGNSA. Trimming cost V 5 bases and J 4 bases, with 12 bases left between them. The CDR3 DNA follows: TGTGCCAGCAGCCCCGGGCCGGGGTACGAGCAGTACTTC. Encoded protein: CASSPGPGYEQYF.

The rearrangement uses TRBV29-1 and TRBJ2-7; 7 bases line up with TRBD1. The CDR3 loop spans 12 amino acids. After removal of 4 bases from V and 6 bases from J, the junction contained 6 bases not matched to a gene. The germline V gene encodes CDR1 SQVTM and CDR2 ANQGSEA. CDR3 amino acids: CSVGQGEVEQYF. The CDR3 nucleotides are TGCAGCGTTGGACAGGGAGAGGTCGAGCAGTACTTC.

This clonotype was counted at least ten times. The chain is built from TRBV6-5 and TRBJ1-6; a possible D gene is TRBD1 (5 bases). Per germline, CDR1 MNHEY and CDR2 SVGAGI. The V gene lost 4 bases and the J gene lost 11 bases, with 21 bases spanning the gap. This CDR3 has 16 residues. CDR3 in amino acids: CASSSPSDSPYPPLHF. DNA of the CDR3: TGTGCCAGCAGTTCCCCGTCCGACAGTCCATATCCACCCCTCCACTTT.